The clone carrying this T cell receptor beta chain was observed a handful of times. Its specificity is not known. CDR3 length equals 15 residues. V lost 3 bases, J lost 8 bases, and 8 bases stayed unmatched. CDR1 is SGHDT, CDR2 YYEEEE, per germline. The sample originates from a study of response to subunit inactivated influenza vaccine. One entry per CDR3 protein results from TCRdb running MiXCR on the RT-PCR reads. The data contain about 700,000 distinct CDR3 sequences, about 15% of them singletons. The study's findings and limits: With each seasonal influenza vaccination, the authors suggested, few new T cells are recruited.

The source is a man aged 50-59 years who received an inactivated influenza vaccine. The input for sequencing was PBMCs from blood, taken 14 days before vaccination. The chain carries TRBV5-6 and TRBJ2-1, with TRBD2 matching 10 bases. The CDR3 DNA reads as TGTGCCAGCAGCTCTGGGACTAGCGCTGGGGATGAGCAGTTCTTC. Amino acids: CASSSGTSAGDEQFF.